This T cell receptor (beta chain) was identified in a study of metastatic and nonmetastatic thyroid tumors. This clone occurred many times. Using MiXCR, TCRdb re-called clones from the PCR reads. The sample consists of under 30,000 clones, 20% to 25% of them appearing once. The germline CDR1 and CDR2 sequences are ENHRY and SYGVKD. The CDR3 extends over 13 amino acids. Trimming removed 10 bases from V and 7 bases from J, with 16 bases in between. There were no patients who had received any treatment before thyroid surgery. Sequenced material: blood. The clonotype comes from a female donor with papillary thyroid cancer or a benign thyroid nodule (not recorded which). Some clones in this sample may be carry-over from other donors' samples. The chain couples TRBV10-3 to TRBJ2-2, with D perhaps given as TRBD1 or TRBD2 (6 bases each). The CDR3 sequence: CATNSGGRGELFF. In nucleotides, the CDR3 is TGTGCCACAAACTCCGGGGGCCGCGGGGAGCTGTTTTTT.